This TCR beta chain was sequenced during a study of T-cell reconstitution after alpha-beta-depleted transplantation in children. Germline CDR1 is SQVTM and CDR2 is ANQGSEA. Trimming removed 4 bases from V and 4 bases from J; junction bases left unmatched: 6. The CDR3 has 14 amino acids. The authors prepared the TCRbeta library with unique molecular identifiers. TCRdb redid the calling of the PCR reads with MiXCR, one entry per CDR3 protein. The sample consists of about 690,000 distinct CDR3 sequences, approximately 15% of them appearing once. The origin of this receptor is a human donor who donated a stem cell graft to a child with acute myeloid leukemia. This sequence joins TRBV29-1 and TRBJ2-2; 7 bases agree with TRBD1. The sample here was PBMCs from the stem cell graft donor, taken from the stem cell graft. CDR3 sequence reads: CSVVGRGSTGELFF. CDR3 in DNA: TGCAGCGTTGTCGGCAGGGGGAGCACCGGGGAGCTGTTTTTT.